The T cell receptor (beta chain) under discussion was sequenced for a study of read filtering for tumor transcriptome and immune sequencing. Study context: DNase treatment preceded whole-transcriptome library preparation.

Molecular barcoded adaptors covering alpha/delta and beta/gamma chains were used on 400 ng RNA. TCRdb reanalysed the reads using MiXCR and keeps one entry per CDR3 protein. This sample has approximately 61,000 distinct CDR3 sequences; about 19% occur once, and the top ten carry more than 13%. The table lists this clonotype with a few counts. The CDR3 runs to 14 residues. Germline CDR1 and CDR2: WSHSY and SAAADI. V gave up 6 bases and J gave up 7 bases; unmatched junction bases: 5. The sample was a population of CD138-negative cells sorted from bone marrow. This receptor was obtained from a donor aged 40 or over with multiple myeloma. The chain joins TRBV10-2 to TRBJ2-2; the match to TRBD2 covers 10 bases. CDR3 sequence: CASRTGLAIGELFF. Here the CDR3 DNA reads TGCGCCAGCAGAACGGGACTAGCGATCGGGGAGCTGTTTTTT.